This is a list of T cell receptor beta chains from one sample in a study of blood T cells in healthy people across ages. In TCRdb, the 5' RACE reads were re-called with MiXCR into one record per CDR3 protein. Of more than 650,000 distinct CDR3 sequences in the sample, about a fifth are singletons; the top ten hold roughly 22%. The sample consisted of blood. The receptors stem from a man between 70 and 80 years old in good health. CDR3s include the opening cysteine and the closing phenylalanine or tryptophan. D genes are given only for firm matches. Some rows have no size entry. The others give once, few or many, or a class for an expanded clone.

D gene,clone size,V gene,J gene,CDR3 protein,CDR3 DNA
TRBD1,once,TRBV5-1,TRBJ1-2,CASSLGAGTGQGYTF,TGCGCCAGCAGCTTGGGAGCCGGGACAGGGCAAGGTTACACCTTC
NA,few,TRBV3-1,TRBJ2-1,CASSLAFEQFF,TGTGCCAGCAGCCTGGCGTTTGAGCAGTTCTTC
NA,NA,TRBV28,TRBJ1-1,CASCLGQMNTEAFF,TGTGCCAGCTGCCTGGGGCAGATGAACACTGAAGCTTTCTTT
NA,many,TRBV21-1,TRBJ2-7,CASSTPGTGKPYEQYF,TGTGCCAGCAGCACACCCGGGACAGGGAAACCCTACGAGCAGTACTTC
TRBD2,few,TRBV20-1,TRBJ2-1,CSASRSSGRVNEQFF,TGCAGTGCTTCGCGGTCTAGCGGGAGGGTCAATGAGCAGTTCTTC
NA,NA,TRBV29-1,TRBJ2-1,CSAQVRLGDNEQFF,TGCAGCGCTCAAGTACGGTTAGGGGACAATGAGCAGTTCTTC
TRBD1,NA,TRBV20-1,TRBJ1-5,CSAPGQVNQPQHF,TGCAGTGCCCCGGGACAGGTCAATCAGCCCCAGCATTTT
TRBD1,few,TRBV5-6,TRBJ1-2,CASADRGYYGYTF,TGTGCCAGCGCCGACAGGGGGTACTATGGCTACACCTTC
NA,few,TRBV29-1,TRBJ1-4,CSVAPRRAGEKLFF,TGCAGCGTTGCACCCCGCAGGGCAGGTGAAAAACTGTTTTTT
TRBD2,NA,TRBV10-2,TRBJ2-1,CASSDMSGGASNEQFF,TGCGCCAGCAGTGATATGAGCGGGGGGGCCTCCAATGAGCAGTTCTTC
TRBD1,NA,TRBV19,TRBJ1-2,CASRQQGALGGYTF,TGTGCCAGTAGGCAACAGGGGGCGCTGGGAGGCTACACCTTC
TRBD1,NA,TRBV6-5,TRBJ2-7,CASSRDRGTSYEQYF,TGTGCCAGCAGTAGGGACAGGGGCACCTCCTACGAGCAGTACTTC
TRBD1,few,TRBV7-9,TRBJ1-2,CASSLHGTGVLGYTF,TGTGCCAGCAGCTTACACGGGACAGGGGTTCTTGGCTACACCTTC
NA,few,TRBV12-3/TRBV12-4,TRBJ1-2,CASTLSSTYGYTF,TGTGCCAGCACTCTCAGCAGCACTTATGGCTACACCTTC
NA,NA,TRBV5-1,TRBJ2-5,CASSPGGPRETQYF,TGCGCCAGCAGCCCTGGTGGCCCGAGGGAGACCCAGTACTTC
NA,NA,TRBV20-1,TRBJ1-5,CSARDGGVSNQPQHF,TGCAGTGCTAGAGATGGCGGGGTTAGCAATCAGCCCCAGCATTTT
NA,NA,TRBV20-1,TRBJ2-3,CSATWTGTDTQYF,TGCAGTGCTACCTGGACAGGCACAGATACGCAGTATTTT
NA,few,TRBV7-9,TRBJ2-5,CASSFATETQYF,TGTGCCAGCAGCTTCGCCACAGAGACCCAGTACTTC
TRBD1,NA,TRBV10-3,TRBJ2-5,CAISQDRDKETQYF,TGTGCCATCAGCCAGGACAGGGACAAAGAGACCCAGTACTTC
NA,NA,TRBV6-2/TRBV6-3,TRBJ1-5,CASSTQSNQPQHF,TGTGCCAGCTCGACGCAAAGCAATCAGCCCCAGCATTTT
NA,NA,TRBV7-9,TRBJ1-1,CASTLRSSGTEAFF,TGTGCCAGCACCCTCCGGTCCAGTGGCACTGAAGCTTTCTTT
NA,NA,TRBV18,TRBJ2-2,CASSPTLRTGELFF,TGTGCCAGCTCACCGACCTTGAGGACCGGGGAGCTGTTTTTT
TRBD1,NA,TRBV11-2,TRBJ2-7,CASSPPTGISYEQYF,TGTGCCAGCAGCCCGCCGACAGGGATTTCCTACGAGCAGTACTTC
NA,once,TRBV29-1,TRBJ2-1,CSVLARRNNEQFF,TGCAGCGTTCTGGCCCGTCGCAACAATGAGCAGTTCTTC
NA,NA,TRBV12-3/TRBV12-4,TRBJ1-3,CASSLNSPDSGNTIYF,TGTGCCAGCAGCTTAAACAGCCCCGACTCTGGAAACACCATATATTTT
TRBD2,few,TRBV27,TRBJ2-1,CASSRSTSGRYNEQFF,TGTGCCAGCAGTCGCTCTACTAGCGGGAGGTACAATGAGCAGTTCTTC
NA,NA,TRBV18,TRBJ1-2,CASSPGTVHGYTF,TGTGCCAGCTCACCTGGGACCGTTCATGGCTACACCTTC
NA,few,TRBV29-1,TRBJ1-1,CSTLGLNTEAFF,TGCAGCACATTGGGCCTGAACACTGAAGCTTTCTTT
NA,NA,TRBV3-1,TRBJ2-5,CASSRRSGRTQETQYF,TGTGCCAGCAGCCGGAGGTCCGGCAGAACTCAAGAGACCCAGTACTTC
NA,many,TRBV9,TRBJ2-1,CASSVGDSYNEQFF,TGTGCCAGCAGCGTAGGTGACTCTTACAATGAGCAGTTCTTC
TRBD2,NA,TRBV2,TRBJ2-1,CASSEEASGGKQFF,TGTGCCAGCAGTGAAGAGGCTAGCGGGGGGAAGCAGTTCTTC
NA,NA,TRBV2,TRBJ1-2,CASSEERGNYGYTF,TGTGCCAGCAGTGAAGAAAGGGGGAACTATGGCTACACCTTC
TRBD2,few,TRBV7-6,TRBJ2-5,CASSLAELAETQYF,TGTGCCAGCAGCTTAGCGGAACTAGCGGAGACCCAGTACTTC
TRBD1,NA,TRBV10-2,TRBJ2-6,CASSQGTGGSGANVLTF,TGCGCCAGCAGTCAGGGGACAGGGGGCTCTGGGGCCAACGTCCTGACTTTC
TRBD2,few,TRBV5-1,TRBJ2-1,CASSLVASGGGEQFF,TGCGCCAGCAGCTTGGTGGCTAGCGGTGGGGGTGAGCAGTTCTTC
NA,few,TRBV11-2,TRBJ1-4,CASSLRWGRGEKLFF,TGTGCCAGCTCGCTTAGATGGGGGAGAGGTGAAAAACTGTTTTTT
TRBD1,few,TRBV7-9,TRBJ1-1,CASSPPGQVVINEAFF,TGTGCCAGCAGCCCACCGGGACAGGTGGTTATTAATGAAGCTTTCTTT
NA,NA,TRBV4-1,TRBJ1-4,CASSQDPSGGTNEKLFF,TGCGCCAGCAGCCAAGATCCGTCGGGTGGGACTAATGAAAAACTGTTTTTT
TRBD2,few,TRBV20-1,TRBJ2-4,CSARDASGINIQYF,TGCAGTGCTAGAGATGCTAGCGGGATAAACATTCAGTACTTC
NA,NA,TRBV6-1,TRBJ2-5,CASSEWGVELRETQYF,TGTGCCAGCAGTGAATGGGGGGTAGAGCTCCGGGAGACCCAGTACTTC
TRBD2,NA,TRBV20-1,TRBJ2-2,CSARLAGPLTGELFF,TGCAGTGCTCGACTAGCGGGGCCACTCACCGGGGAGCTGTTTTTT
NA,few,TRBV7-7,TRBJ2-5,CASSSGTVEETQYF,TGTGCCAGCAGCTCCGGGACTGTCGAAGAGACCCAGTACTTC
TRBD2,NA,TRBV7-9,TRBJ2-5,CASSVGTSVQETQYF,TGTGCCAGCAGCGTCGGGACTAGTGTTCAAGAGACCCAGTACTTC
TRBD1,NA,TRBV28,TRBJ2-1,CASRKPGQGANEQFF,TGTGCCAGCCGAAAACCGGGACAGGGGGCTAATGAGCAGTTCTTC
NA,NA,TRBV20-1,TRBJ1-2,CSAPPGFYGYTF,TGCAGTGCCCCTCCGGGTTTTTATGGCTACACCTTC
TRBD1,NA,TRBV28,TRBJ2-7,CASSSGSPGQGLSYEQYF,TGTGCCAGCAGTTCCGGAAGCCCGGGACAGGGGCTCTCCTACGAGCAGTACTTC
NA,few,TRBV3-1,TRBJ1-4,CASSQVEKLFF,TGTGCCAGCAGCCAAGTTGAAAAACTGTTTTTT
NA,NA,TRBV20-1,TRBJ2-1,CSATEVEQFF,TGCAGTGCTACAGAAGTTGAGCAGTTCTTC
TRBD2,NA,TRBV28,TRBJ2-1,CASSLGAGAGNEQFF,TGTGCCAGCAGTTTAGGGGCGGGAGCTGGTAATGAGCAGTTCTTC
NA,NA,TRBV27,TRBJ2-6,CASSTSTGANVLTF,TGTGCCAGCAGTACATCGACTGGGGCCAACGTCCTGACTTTC
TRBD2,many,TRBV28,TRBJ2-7,CASSLDRLRGNYEQYF,TGTGCCAGCAGTTTAGACCGACTGCGGGGGAACTACGAGCAGTACTTC
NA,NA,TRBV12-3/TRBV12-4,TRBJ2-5,CASSWSGGPSETQYF,TGTGCCAGCAGTTGGTCCGGGGGACCCTCGGAGACCCAGTACTTC